A selection of T cell receptor beta chains follows, all from one sample in a study of metastatic and nonmetastatic thyroid tumors. Using MiXCR, TCRdb re-called clones from the PCR reads. The sample holds more than 20,000 clones, about 20% seen once. Sequenced: tumor tissue. The source of these receptors is a female donor with papillary thyroid cancer or a benign thyroid nodule (not recorded which). Some clones in this sample may be carry-over from other donors' samples. Each CDR3 is given with its conserved first and last residue. The order of the fields is CDR3 protein, CDR3 DNA, D gene, V gene, clone size, J gene. D genes are given only for firm matches. The size of a clone is reported for some rows only, either as once, few or many, or as a class for expanded clones.

CDR3aa: CASSLDDSHGYTF
CDR3nt: TGTGCCAGCAGCTTGGACGATTCTCATGGCTACACCTTC
d_gene: NA
v_gene: TRBV5-6
abundance: NA
j_gene: TRBJ1-2

CDR3aa: CASSLTGGNYGYTF
CDR3nt: TGTGCCAGCAGTTTAACAGGGGGAAACTATGGCTACACCTTC
d_gene: TRBD1
v_gene: TRBV12-3/TRBV12-4
abundance: many
j_gene: TRBJ1-2

CDR3aa: CASSYEREGLVDEQFF
CDR3nt: TGTGCCAGCAGTTACGAGCGGGAGGGCCTTGTGGATGAGCAGTTCTTC
d_gene: TRBD2
v_gene: TRBV6-2/TRBV6-3
abundance: many
j_gene: TRBJ2-1

CDR3aa: CATSEVGQETQYF
CDR3nt: TGTGCCACCAGTGAGGTAGGGCAAGAGACCCAGTACTTC
d_gene: NA
v_gene: TRBV24-1
abundance: many
j_gene: TRBJ2-5

CDR3aa: CATSDGSATNEKLFF
CDR3nt: TGTGCCACCAGTGATGGGTCTGCAACTAATGAAAAACTGTTTTTT
d_gene: NA
v_gene: TRBV24-1
abundance: few
j_gene: TRBJ1-4

CDR3aa: CASSDSGYGYTF
CDR3nt: TGCGCCAGCAGTGATTCAGGCTATGGCTACACCTTC
d_gene: NA
v_gene: TRBV10-1
abundance: many
j_gene: TRBJ1-2

CDR3aa: CAGLFRAQYF
CDR3nt: TGTGCGGGGCTCTTTAGGGCGCAGTATTTT
d_gene: NA
v_gene: TRBV15
abundance: many
j_gene: TRBJ2-3

CDR3aa: CASSSTGGGGTEAFF
CDR3nt: TGTGCCAGCAGCTCGACAGGGGGCGGTGGCACTGAAGCTTTCTTT
d_gene: TRBD1
v_gene: TRBV7-3
abundance: NA
j_gene: TRBJ1-1

CDR3aa: CANSLGVSWANVLTF
CDR3nt: TGTGCCAACAGCTTGGGTGTCTCTTGGGCCAACGTCCTTACTTTC
d_gene: NA
v_gene: TRBV5-5
abundance: once
j_gene: TRBJ2-6

CDR3aa: CATSRGLNGGAPLHF
CDR3nt: TGTGCCACCAGCAGAGGTTTGAACGGAGGGGCACCCCTCCACTTT
d_gene: NA
v_gene: TRBV15
abundance: NA
j_gene: TRBJ1-6

CDR3aa: CASSQDRATTYEQYF
CDR3nt: TGCGCCAGCAGCCAAGATAGGGCTACCACCTACGAGCAGTACTTC
d_gene: NA
v_gene: TRBV4-3
abundance: NA
j_gene: TRBJ2-7

CDR3aa: CASSERNNEQFF
CDR3nt: TGTGCCAGCAGTGAAAGAAACAATGAGCAGTTCTTC
d_gene: NA
v_gene: TRBV2
abundance: many
j_gene: TRBJ2-1

CDR3aa: CASSLDGQRGGEQYF
CDR3nt: TGTGCCAGCAGCTTAGATGGCCAGCGGGGTGGCGAGCAGTACTTC
d_gene: TRBD2
v_gene: TRBV11-3
abundance: NA
j_gene: TRBJ2-7

CDR3aa: CASSEGSSGRDNEQFF
CDR3nt: TGTGCCAGCAGTGAAGGGTCTAGCGGGAGGGACAATGAGCAGTTCTTC
d_gene: TRBD2
v_gene: TRBV6-1
abundance: many
j_gene: TRBJ2-1

CDR3aa: CSARVGVAGELFF
CDR3nt: TGCAGTGCTAGAGTCGGGGTTGCCGGGGAGCTGTTTTTT
d_gene: NA
v_gene: TRBV20-1
abundance: many
j_gene: TRBJ2-2

CDR3aa: CASSRVIGELFF
CDR3nt: TGTGCCAGCAGCCGAGTAATCGGGGAGCTGTTTTTT
d_gene: NA
v_gene: TRBV11-1
abundance: many
j_gene: TRBJ2-2

CDR3aa: CASSQVGTGTGYTF
CDR3nt: TGTGCCAGCAGCCAAGTAGGGACAGGGACGGGCTACACCTTC
d_gene: TRBD1
v_gene: TRBV3-1
abundance: few
j_gene: TRBJ1-2

CDR3aa: CSANSPGAETEAFF
CDR3nt: TGCAGTGCTAATAGTCCGGGGGCAGAGACTGAAGCTTTCTTT
d_gene: NA
v_gene: TRBV20-1
abundance: few
j_gene: TRBJ1-1

CDR3aa: CASGTGFGGNTIYF
CDR3nt: TGCGCCAGCGGGACAGGGTTTGGTGGAAACACCATATATTTT
d_gene: TRBD1
v_gene: TRBV10-2
abundance: NA
j_gene: TRBJ1-3

CDR3aa: CASSPRIGRTALTF
CDR3nt: TGTGCCAGCAGCCCTAGAATCGGCAGGACGGCCCTCACCTTC
d_gene: NA
v_gene: TRBV14
abundance: NA
j_gene: TRBJ1-2

CDR3aa: CASSLGGVTGELFF
CDR3nt: TGTGCCAGCAGTTTAGGGGGGGTCACCGGGGAGCTGTTTTTT
d_gene: NA
v_gene: TRBV6-5
abundance: NA
j_gene: TRBJ2-2

CDR3aa: CSARAGGNYNEQFF
CDR3nt: TGCAGTGCTCGGGCGGGAGGCAACTACAATGAGCAGTTCTTC
d_gene: TRBD2
v_gene: TRBV20-1
abundance: NA
j_gene: TRBJ2-1